This entry describes one TCR beta chain. Study processing details: Reference gene primers were amplified, and this amplification served to estimate nucleated cell counts. TCRdb keeps only in-frame clones here, not all; method: immunoSEQ multiplex PCR. V, J and clone size are those of that table, while D and trimming were read from the DNA. There are roughly 300,000 clones in the sample; about 85% occur only once, and roughly 2.5% lies in the top ten. The data originate from a study of blood T cell repertoires in COVID-19. For the study at large: Nucleic acid was either cDNA or gDNA, and it came from T cells, B-cell-depleted T cells, or PBMCs.

Participants' own reports of clinical history determined their cohort assignment. Cohort 3 donors were reported recovered after two negative PCRs, clearance, or symptom resolution. The CDR3 sequence is 15 residues long. CDR1 is SEHNR and CDR2 is FQNEAQ in the germline V gene (reference sequence). V trimming: 5 bases; J trimming: 9 bases; junction bases outside the gene matches: 6. This sequence joins TRBV7-9 and TRBJ2-1, with 14 bases lining up with TRBD2. This sequence originates from a woman between 50 and 59 years old who had recovered from COVID-19. The sequenced sample consisted of PBMCs or T cells enriched from blood (not recorded which). CDR3 sequence (DNA): TGTGCCAGCAGCCTGACTAGCGGGGGGGCCACTGAGCAGTTCTTC. Protein: CASSLTSGGATEQFF.